The entry that follows covers one T cell receptor beta chain sequence. The record originates from a study of blood T cell repertoires in COVID-19. With 2 bases clipped from V and 6 bases from J, the junction kept 4 bases outside the gene matches. This CDR3 spans 13 amino acids. Germline CDR1 is SQVTM and CDR2 is ANQGSEA. In the original processing: Scientists estimated how many nucleated cells there were by amplifying reference gene primers. Produced via immunoSEQ multiplex PCR; TCRdb's table is partial and in-frame only. D and trimming were read from the DNA, whereas the V and J calls and clone size are those reported in that table. The table lists 150,000 to 180,000 clones, around nine tenths of them singletons, with more than 2% in the top ten.

The sequencing sample was made of peripheral blood. The chain recombines TRBV29-1 with TRBJ2-1, with 7 bases aligning to TRBD1. The sequence derives from a woman in her seventies with acute or convalescent COVID-19. The CDR3 spells CSVETGEGNEQFF. CDR3 nucleotides: TGCAGCGTTGAAACAGGGGAAGGCAATGAGCAGTTCTTC.